One T cell receptor beta chain is described in this entry. Its specificity is not known. Additional DNA sequences in this sample encode the identical CDR3. The sample comes from a study of cytomegalovirus exposure and HLA in healthy donors. The J segment lost 6 bases and the V segment lost 1 base, leaving 4 bases of the junction unmatched. The CDR3 loop spans 14 amino acids. Germline assignment: CDR1 SGHNT and CDR2 YYREEE (reference sequence). Study-wide points: An apparent linkage of common viral pathogens to several of the most significant clusters emerged in a later analysis.

PCR was performed using 60 Vbeta and 13 Jbeta primers. Libraries were prepared by immunoSEQ multiplex PCR; TCRdb keeps only in-frame clonotypes and omits some of them. This table has over 150,000 clones, roughly 79% appearing once. The V and J genes are TRBV5-4 and TRBJ2-7, with 10 positions matching TRBD1. The origin of this receptor is a woman in her fifties or sixties in good health and CMV-seronegative. The specimen was PBMCs. The CDR3 here is CASSLYGTGVEQYF. The CDR3 DNA reads as TGTGCCAGCAGCTTGTATGGGACAGGGGTCGAGCAGTACTTC.